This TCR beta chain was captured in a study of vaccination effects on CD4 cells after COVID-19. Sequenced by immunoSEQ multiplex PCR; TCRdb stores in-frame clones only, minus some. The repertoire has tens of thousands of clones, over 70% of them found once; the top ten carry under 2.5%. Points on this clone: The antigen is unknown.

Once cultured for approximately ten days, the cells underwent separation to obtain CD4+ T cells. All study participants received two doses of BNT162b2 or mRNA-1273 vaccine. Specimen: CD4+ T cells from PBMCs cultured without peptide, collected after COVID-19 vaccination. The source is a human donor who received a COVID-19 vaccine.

In nucleotides, the CDR3 is TGTGCCAGCAGCCGGGACTCAATAAGCATTCAGTACTTC. Translating it yields CASSRDSISIQYF. The chain is built from TRBV2 and TRBJ2-4; possibly TRBD2 for D (6 bases). This CDR3 contains 13 residues. Trimming cost V 6 bases and J 9 bases, with 15 bases left between them. Germline V gives CDR1 SNHLY, CDR2 FYNNEI.